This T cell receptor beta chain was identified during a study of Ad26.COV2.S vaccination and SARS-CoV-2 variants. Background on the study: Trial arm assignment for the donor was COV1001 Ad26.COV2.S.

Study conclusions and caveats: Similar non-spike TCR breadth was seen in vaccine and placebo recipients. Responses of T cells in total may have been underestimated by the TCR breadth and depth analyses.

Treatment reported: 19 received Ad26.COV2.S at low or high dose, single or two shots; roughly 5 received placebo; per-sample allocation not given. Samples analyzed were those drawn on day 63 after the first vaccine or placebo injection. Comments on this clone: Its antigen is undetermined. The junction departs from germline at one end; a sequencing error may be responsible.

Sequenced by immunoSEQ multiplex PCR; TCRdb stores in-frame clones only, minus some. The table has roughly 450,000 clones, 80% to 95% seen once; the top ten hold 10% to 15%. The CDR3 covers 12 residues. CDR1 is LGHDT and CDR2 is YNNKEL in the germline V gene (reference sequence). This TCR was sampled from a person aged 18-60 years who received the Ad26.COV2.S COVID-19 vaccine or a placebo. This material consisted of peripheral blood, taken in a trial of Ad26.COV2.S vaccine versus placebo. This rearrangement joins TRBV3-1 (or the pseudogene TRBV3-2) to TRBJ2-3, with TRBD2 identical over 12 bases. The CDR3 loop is CASSLLAGGHLF. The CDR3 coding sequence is TGTGCCAGCAGCCTCCTAGCGGGAGGGCACCTCTTT.